This TCR beta chain derives from a study of T cells in Graves' hyperthyroidism and ophthalmopathy. Study-level findings and limits: In blood, most of the thyroid clonotypes expanded above 0.001 were also present.

This clonotype was seen many times. What it binds is not known. Germline V CDR1 and CDR2: DFQATT, SNEGSKA (reference sequence). The CDR3 totals 13 residues. Regions amplified from RNA transcripts were the TCR beta CDR3 regions. First-round RT-PCR with HTBI primers amplified the TCR CDR3 region. Using its own MiXCR run on the multiplex PCR reads, TCRdb lists one record per CDR3 protein. The sample contains about 360,000 distinct CDR3 sequences, about 12% of which appear only once. The source material was blood. The TCR was taken from a woman aged 18-35 years with Graves' hyperthyroidism. The chain employs TRBV20-1 and TRBJ2-1; 8 bases match TRBD2. The CDR3 DNA is TGCAGCGGGAGGGGGTTAGATAACAATGAGCAGTTCTTC. Protein sequence: CSGRGLDNNEQFF.